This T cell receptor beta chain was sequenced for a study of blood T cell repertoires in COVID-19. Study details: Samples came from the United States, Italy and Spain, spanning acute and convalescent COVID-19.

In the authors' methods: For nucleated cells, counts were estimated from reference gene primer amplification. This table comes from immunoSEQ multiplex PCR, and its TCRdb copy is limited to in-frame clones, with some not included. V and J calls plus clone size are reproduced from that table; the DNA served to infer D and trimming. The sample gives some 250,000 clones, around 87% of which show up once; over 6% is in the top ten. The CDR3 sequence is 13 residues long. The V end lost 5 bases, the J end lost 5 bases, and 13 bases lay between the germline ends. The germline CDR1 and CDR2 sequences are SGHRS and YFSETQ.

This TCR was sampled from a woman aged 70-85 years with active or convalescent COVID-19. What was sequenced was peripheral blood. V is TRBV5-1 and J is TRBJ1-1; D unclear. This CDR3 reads CASSREGGTEAFF. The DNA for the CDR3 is TGCGCCAGCAGTCGGGAGGGAGGGACTGAAGCTTTCTTT. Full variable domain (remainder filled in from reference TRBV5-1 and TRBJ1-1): KAGVTQTPRYLIKTRGQQVTLSCSPISGHRSVSWYQQTPGQGLQFLFEYFSETQRNKGNFPGRFSGRQFSNSRSEMNVSTLELGDSALYLCASSREGGTEAFFGQGTRLTVV.